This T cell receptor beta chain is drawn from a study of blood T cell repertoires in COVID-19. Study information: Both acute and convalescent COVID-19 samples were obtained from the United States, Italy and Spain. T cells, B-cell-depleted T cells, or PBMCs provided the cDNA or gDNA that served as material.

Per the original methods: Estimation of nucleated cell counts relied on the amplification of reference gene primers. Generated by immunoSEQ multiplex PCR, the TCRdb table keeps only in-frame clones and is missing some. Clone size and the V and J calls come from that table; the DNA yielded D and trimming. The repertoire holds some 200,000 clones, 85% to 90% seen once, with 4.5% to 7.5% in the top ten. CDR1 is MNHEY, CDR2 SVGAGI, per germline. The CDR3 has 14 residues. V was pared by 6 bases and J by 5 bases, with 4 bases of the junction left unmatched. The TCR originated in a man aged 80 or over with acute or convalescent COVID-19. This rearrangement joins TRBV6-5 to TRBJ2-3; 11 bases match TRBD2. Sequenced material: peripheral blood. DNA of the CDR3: TGTGCCAGCAGCCTAGGACTAGCGGGAGATACGCAGTATTTT. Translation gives CASSLGLAGDTQYF.